The clone carrying this T cell receptor beta chain was detected ten times or more. This record belongs to a study of prognosis after radiotherapy for stage I lung cancer. The CDR3 covers 13 residues. Between the trimmed V and J ends, which lost 5 bases and 4 bases, there was a span of 9 bases. The germline gives CDR1 SGHRS, CDR2 YFSETQ. Multiplex PCR, run in two rounds, amplified TCR beta CDR3 from genomic DNA. Each TRBV and TRBJ gene had its own primer in the first PCR round. TCRdb reanalysed the multiplex PCR reads using MiXCR and keeps one entry per CDR3 protein. The repertoire holds 20,000 to 25,000 distinct CDR3 sequences, with 36% as singletons.

This specimen was PBMCs, taken before or after stereotactic body radiation therapy (not recorded which). The chain employs TRBV5-1 and TRBJ2-2, with D uncertain. The source is a donor aged 50 or older with non-small cell lung cancer. CDR3 residues: CASSASPTGELFF. CDR3 nucleotides: TGCGCCAGCAGTGCCTCCCCCACCGGGGAGCTGTTTTTT.